Below are 4 T cell receptor beta chains sequenced from a single sample in a study of T cell responses to AZD1222 COVID-19 vaccine (dated by TCRdb to about 2021). The intended sense of this specimen's time point label: baseline before first vaccination. The method behind the library was the immunoSEQ multiplex PCR assay. TCRdb limited this immuneACCESS table to in-frame rearrangements with V and J called. A share of clones is missing; checked studies link under half to unresolved V genes, and the rest is unexplained. The table for this sample lists roughly 130,000 clones; roughly 88% of them were counted only once. In total, the top ten clones hold about 1.5% of the sample. Sequenced material: peripheral blood, taken on day 0 of AZD1222 vaccination. Receptors were obtained from an adult in good health.

The CDR3 sequence: CATSEGQGANQPQHF. DNA of the CDR3: TGTGCCACCAGCGAGGGACAGGGGGCCAATCAGCCCCAGCATTTT. This chain links TRBV24-1 with TRBJ1-5; 12 positions match TRBD1. The V gene end was trimmed by 7 bases and the J gene end by 3 bases; junction bases not matched to a gene: 3. Germline lookup yields CDR1 KGHDR and CDR2 SFDVKD. This CDR3 is built from 15 residues.

V and J are TRBV30 and TRBJ1-2; D unclear. The germline V gene encodes CDR1 GTSNPN and CDR2 SVGIG (reference sequence). V shed 0 bases and J shed 6 bases, with 8 bases lying between them. The CDR3 has 12 amino acids. CDR3 DNA: TGTGCCTGGAGTGTAACGAGAAATGGCTACACCTTC. This codes for CAWSVTRNGYTF.

The chain links TRBV19 to TRBJ2-1; weak D call: TRBD2 (5 bases). Trimming removed 1 base from V and 3 bases from J, with 10 bases in between. This CDR3 is built from 15 residues. Germline assignment: CDR1 LNHDA and CDR2 SQIVND (reference sequence). The CDR3 reads CASSIVGGYYNEQFF. The CDR3 DNA follows: TGTGCCAGTAGTATAGTCGGCGGGTACTACAATGAGCAGTTCTTC.

The chain links TRBV6-5 to TRBJ1-1, with D possibly being TRBD1 (5 bases). This CDR3 spans 11 amino acids. Germline-derived CDR1 and CDR2 are MNHEY and SVGAGI. Trimming took off 5 bases at V and 11 bases at J, with 12 bases between the two ends. CDR3 sequence (DNA): TGTGCCAGCAGTAACAGGTTTGGTGCTTTCTTT. It translates to CASSNRFGAFF.